The clone carrying this TCR beta chain is a singleton in its sample. Its antigen is as yet unknown. Germline V lookup: CDR1 SGHNT, CDR2 YENEEA. The CDR3 covers 16 residues. Between the trimmed V and J ends, which lost 5 bases and 0 bases, there was a span of 16 bases. The study defined stable Graves' hyperthyroidism as no ophthalmopathy progression within 18 months. Uncontrolled infection, other autoimmune disease, pregnancy or lactation barred patients from enrollment. This specimen belongs to a study of T cells in Graves' hyperthyroidism and ophthalmopathy. Study-level information: Peripheral blood was taken when the disease was first diagnosed, before any treatment began.

The source material, RNA transcripts, was used to amplify TCR beta CDR3 regions. With the HTBI primer set, the TCR CDR3 went through a first round of RT-PCR. TCRdb independently ran MiXCR on the multiplex PCR reads; one entry per CDR3 protein. Among roughly 700,000 distinct CDR3 sequences listed, about 18% were seen once. Study-wide points: Progression to ophthalmopathy was predicted a median of about 6.6 months early.

The sequenced material came from blood. The rearrangement joins TRBV11-3 to TRBJ1-2; D perhaps matches TRBD1 (5 bases). The TCR originated in a man over 45 with Graves' hyperthyroidism. CDR3 coding DNA: TGTGCCAGCAGCCAGGAAAGCAGGGAGGCTAACTATGGCTACACCTTC. As protein: CASSQESREANYGYTF.